This T cell receptor (beta chain) appears in the sequencing data of a study of human T cells and chemical hapten exposure. The overall study: The sensitizer, 2% DPC, was used on around 2 cm by around 2 cm of upper inner arm skin.

The CDR3 spans 13 residues. Trimming removed 1 base from V and 2 bases from J, with 5 bases in between. Germline V gives CDR1 SGHRS, CDR2 YFSETQ. In TCRdb, the RACE reads were re-called with MiXCR into one record per CDR3 protein. The sample shows roughly 50,000 distinct CDR3 sequences, approximately 9.9% of them seen only once. The time point denotes: patch test 3, about 24 weeks after DPC sensitization. The sample's treatment: therapeutic diphenylcyclopropenone sensitization with weekly scalp DPC. This clonotype was detected many times. Sequenced material: whole blood, taken in connection with sensitization to the hapten diphenylcyclopropenone (DPC). The source is a woman in her thirties or forties with alopecia areata. Some clones in this sample may be carry-over from other donors' samples. V and J are TRBV5-1 and TRBJ2-3; D unresolved. CDR3 in DNA: TGCGCCAGCAGCTTGCCCTTCACAGATACGCAGTATTTT. Translation gives CASSLPFTDTQYF.